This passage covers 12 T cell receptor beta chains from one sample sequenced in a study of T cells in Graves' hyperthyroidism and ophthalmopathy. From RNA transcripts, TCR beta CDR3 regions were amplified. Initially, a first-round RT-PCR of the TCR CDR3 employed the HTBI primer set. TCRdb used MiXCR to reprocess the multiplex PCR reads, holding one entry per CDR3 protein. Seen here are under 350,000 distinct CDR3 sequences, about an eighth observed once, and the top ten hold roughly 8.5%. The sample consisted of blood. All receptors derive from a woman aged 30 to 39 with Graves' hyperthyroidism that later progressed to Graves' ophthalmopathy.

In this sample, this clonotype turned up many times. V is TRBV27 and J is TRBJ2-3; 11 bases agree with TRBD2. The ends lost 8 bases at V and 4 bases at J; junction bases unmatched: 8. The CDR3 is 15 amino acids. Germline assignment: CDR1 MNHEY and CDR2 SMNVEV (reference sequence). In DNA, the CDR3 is TGTGCCAGCTCTCGACTAGCGGGATCTGCAGATACGCAGTATTTT. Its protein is CASSRLAGSADTQYF.

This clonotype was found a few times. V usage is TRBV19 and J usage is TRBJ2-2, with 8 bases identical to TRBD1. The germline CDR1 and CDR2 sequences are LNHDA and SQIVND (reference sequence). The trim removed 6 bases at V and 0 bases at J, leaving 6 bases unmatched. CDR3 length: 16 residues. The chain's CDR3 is CASRQDRASNTGELFF. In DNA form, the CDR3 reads TGTGCCAGTAGACAGGACAGGGCGTCGAACACCGGGGAGCTGTTTTTT.

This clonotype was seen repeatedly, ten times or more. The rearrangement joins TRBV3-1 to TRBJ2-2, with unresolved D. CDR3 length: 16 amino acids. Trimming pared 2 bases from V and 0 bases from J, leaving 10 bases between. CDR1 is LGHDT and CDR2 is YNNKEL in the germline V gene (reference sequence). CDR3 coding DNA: TGTGCCAGCAGCCAACCGGGTAGAACGAACACCGGGGAGCTGTTTTTT. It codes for CASSQPGRTNTGELFF.

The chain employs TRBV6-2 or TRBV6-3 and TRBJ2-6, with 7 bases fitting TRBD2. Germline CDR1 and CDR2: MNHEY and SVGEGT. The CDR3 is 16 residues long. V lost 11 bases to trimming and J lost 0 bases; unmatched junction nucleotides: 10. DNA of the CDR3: TGTGCCGGGCGGGGGTTCTCCTACTCTGGGGCCAACGTCCTGACTTTC. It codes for CAGRGFSYSGANVLTF.

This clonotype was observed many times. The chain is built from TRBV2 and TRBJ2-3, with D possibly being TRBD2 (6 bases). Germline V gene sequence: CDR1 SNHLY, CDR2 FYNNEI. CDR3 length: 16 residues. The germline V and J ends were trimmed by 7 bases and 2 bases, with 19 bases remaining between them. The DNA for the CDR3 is TGTGCCAGCAAACCGGTCGGGAGAGGGAACACAGATACGCAGTATTTT. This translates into CASKPVGRGNTDTQYF.

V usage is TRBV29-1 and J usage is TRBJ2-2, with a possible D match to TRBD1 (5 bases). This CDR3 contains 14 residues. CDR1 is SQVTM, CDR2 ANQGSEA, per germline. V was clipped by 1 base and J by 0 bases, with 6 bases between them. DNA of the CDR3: TGCAGCGTTGAAGGGGGCGCGAACACCGGGGAGCTGTTTTTT. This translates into CSVEGGANTGELFF.

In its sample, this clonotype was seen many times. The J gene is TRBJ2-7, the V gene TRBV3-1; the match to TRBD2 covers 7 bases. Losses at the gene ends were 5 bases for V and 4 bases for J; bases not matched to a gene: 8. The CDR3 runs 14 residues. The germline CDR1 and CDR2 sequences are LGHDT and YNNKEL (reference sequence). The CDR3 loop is CASSRAGKTYEQYF. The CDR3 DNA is TGTGCCAGCAGCAGAGCGGGAAAAACTTACGAGCAGTACTTC.

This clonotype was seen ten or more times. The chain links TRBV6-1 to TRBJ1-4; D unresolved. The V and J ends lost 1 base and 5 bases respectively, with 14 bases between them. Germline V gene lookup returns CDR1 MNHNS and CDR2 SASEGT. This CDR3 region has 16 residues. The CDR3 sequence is CASSEVGGQLNEKLFF. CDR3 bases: TGTGCCAGCAGTGAAGTTGGTGGGCAGCTCAATGAAAAACTGTTTTTT.

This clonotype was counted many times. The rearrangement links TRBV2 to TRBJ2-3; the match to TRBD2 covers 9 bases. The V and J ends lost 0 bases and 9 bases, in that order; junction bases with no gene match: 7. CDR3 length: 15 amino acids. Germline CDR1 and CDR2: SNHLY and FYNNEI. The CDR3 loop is CASSEAFSGLATQYF. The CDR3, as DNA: TGTGCCAGCAGTGAAGCATTCTCGGGACTAGCAACGCAGTATTTT.

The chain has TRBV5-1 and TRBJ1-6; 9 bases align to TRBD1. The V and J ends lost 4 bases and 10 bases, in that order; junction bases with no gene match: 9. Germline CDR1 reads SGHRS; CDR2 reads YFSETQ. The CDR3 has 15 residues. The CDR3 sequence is CASSPFRQGGSPLHF. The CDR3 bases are TGCGCCAGCAGCCCGTTTCGACAGGGGGGATCACCCCTCCACTTT.

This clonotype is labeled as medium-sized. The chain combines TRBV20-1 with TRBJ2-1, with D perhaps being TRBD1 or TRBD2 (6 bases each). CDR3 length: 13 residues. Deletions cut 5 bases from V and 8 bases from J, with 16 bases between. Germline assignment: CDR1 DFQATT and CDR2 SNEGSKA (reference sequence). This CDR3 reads CSAPPFGGYEQFF. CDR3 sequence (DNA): TGCAGTGCTCCCCCCTTCGGGGGCTATGAGCAGTTCTTC.

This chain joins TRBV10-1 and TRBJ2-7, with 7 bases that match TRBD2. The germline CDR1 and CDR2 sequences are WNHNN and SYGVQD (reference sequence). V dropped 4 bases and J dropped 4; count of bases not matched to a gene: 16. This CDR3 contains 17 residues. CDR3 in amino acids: CASSVDPRDYPPYEQYF. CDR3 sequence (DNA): TGCGCCAGCAGTGTTGACCCTCGGGACTACCCACCATACGAGCAGTACTTC.